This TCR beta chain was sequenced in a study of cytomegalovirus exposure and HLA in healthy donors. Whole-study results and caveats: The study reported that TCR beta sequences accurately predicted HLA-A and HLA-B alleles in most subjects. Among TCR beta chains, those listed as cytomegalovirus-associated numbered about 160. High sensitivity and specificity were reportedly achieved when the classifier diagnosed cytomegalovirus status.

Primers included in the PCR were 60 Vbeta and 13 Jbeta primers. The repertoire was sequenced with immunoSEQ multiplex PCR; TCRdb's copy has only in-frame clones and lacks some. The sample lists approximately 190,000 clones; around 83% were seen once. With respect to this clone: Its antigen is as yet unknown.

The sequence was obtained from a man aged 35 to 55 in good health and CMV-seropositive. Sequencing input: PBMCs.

The CDR3 region has the DNA TGTGCCTGGACCGGCCGAGGGCTAGCCCTGACGGCTAATGAGCAGTTCTTC. Translation gives CAWTGRGLALTANEQFF. The chain combines TRBV30 with TRBJ2-1; the D gene is possibly TRBD2 (5 bases). Trimming pared 4 bases from V and 7 bases from J, leaving 26 bases between. Germline loops: CDR1 GTSNPN, CDR2 SVGIG (reference sequence). The CDR3 spans 17 residues.